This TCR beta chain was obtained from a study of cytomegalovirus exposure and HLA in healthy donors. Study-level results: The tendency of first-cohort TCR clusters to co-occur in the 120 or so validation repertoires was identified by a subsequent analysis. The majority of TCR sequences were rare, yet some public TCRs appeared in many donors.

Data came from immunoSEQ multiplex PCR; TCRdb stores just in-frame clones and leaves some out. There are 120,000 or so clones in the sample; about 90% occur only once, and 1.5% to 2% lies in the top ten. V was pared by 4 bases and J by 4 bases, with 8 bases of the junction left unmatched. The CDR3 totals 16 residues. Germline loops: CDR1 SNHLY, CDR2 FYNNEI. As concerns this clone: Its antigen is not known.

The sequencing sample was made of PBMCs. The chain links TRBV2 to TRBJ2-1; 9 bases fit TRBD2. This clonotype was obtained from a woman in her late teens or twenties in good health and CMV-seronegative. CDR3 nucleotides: TGTGCCAGCAGTGTCGCCGAAGCGGGGGGATACAATGAGCAGTTCTTC. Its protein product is CASSVAEAGGYNEQFF.